This T cell receptor (beta chain) comes out of a study of blood T cell repertoires in COVID-19. V shed 4 bases and J shed 5 bases, with 11 bases lying between them. Germline V gene data show CDR1 as SGHDN and CDR2 as FVKESK. The CDR3 runs 13 residues. Profiling relied on immunoSEQ multiplex PCR, and the TCRdb table lists in-frame clones only, not all of them. The sample shows 300,000 to 400,000 clones, around 85% of them seen only once. Sequenced: peripheral blood. The chain employs TRBV14 and TRBJ1-1; TRBD1 is a possible D gene (5 bases). This sequence was found in a human donor in a cohort sampled during active COVID-19. The CDR3 here is CASSRQGWTEAFF. In DNA, the CDR3 is TGTGCCAGCAGCCGGCAGGGTTGGACTGAAGCTTTCTTT.